Listed below are T cell receptor beta chains from one sample, sequenced in a study of post-analysis software for immune sequencing data. TCRdb fed the PCR reads into MiXCR, producing one record per CDR3 protein. The sample has 250,000 to 300,000 distinct CDR3 sequences; less than 40% are singletons. Sequencing was performed on blood. These TCRs come from a girl between 10 and 17 years old with multiple sclerosis. Each CDR3 is given with its conserved first and last residue. A D gene is named only where the DNA matches it firmly. Only part of the rows carry a size: once, few, many, or a class if the clone is expanded.

TRBV6-6,.,TRBJ1-6,14,.,CASRDRGLNSPLHF,TGTGCCAGCAGGGACCGGGGACTCAATTCACCCCTCCACTTT
TRBV7-9,.,TRBJ2-7,11,many,CASSLHLEQYF,TGTGCCAGCAGCTTACATCTCGAGCAGTACTTC
TRBV6-2/TRBV6-3,.,TRBJ1-5,17,many,CASSSPRGRASNQPQHF,TGTGCCAGCAGTTCGCCTCGTGGCAGGGCCAGCAATCAGCCCCAGCATTTT
TRBV5-1,TRBD1,TRBJ2-7,14,once,CASSGDRGSYEQYF,TGCGCCAGCAGCGGAGACAGGGGTTCCTACGAGCAGTACTTC
TRBV28,.,TRBJ1-6,14,many,CASTPAGWNSPLHF,TGTGCCAGCACCCCCGCAGGGTGGAATTCACCCCTCCACTTT
TRBV3-1,TRBD2,TRBJ2-1,17,.,CASSQDSPSGRLNEQFF,TGTGCCAGCAGCCAAGACTCCCCTAGCGGGAGGTTGAATGAGCAGTTCTTC
TRBV10-1,.,TRBJ2-3,11,.,CASSADYTQYF,TGCGCCAGCAGTGCGGATTATACGCAGTATTTT
TRBV20-1,.,TRBJ2-3,14,many,CSAPLGFWGDTQYF,TGCAGTGCCCCTCTCGGGTTTTGGGGCGATACGCAGTATTTT
TRBV11-2,.,TRBJ2-3,17,many,CASSSYPGRDLPDTQYF,TGTGCCAGCAGCTCATATCCGGGACGGGACCTCCCAGATACGCAGTATTTT
TRBV5-1,TRBD1,TRBJ1-2,13,many,CASSLDRGYGYTF,TGCGCCAGCAGCTTGGACAGGGGTTATGGCTACACCTTC
TRBV30,.,TRBJ1-1,11,many,CAWGPNTEAFF,TGTGCCTGGGGTCCGAACACTGAAGCTTTCTTT